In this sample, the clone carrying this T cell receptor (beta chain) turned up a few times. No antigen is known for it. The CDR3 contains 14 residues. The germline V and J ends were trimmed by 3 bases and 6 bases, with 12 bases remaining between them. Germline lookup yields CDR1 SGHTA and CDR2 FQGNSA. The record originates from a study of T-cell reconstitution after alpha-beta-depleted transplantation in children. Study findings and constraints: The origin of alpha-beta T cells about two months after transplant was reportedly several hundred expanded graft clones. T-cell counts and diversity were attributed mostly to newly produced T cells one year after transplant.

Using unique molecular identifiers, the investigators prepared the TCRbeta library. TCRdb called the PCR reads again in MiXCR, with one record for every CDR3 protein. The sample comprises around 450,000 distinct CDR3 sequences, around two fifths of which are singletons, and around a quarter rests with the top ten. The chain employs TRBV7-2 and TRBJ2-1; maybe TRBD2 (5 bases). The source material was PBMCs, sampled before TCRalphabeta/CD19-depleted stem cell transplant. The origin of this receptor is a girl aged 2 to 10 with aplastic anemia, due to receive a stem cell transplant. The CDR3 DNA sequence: TGTGCCAGCAGCTTCGGGGATAGCCGCAATGAGCAGTTCTTC. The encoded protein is CASSFGDSRNEQFF. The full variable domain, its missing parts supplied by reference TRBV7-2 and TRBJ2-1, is GAGVSQSPSNKVTEKGKDVELRCDPISGHTALYWYRQSLGQGLEFLIYFQGNSAPDKSGLPSDRFSAERTGGSVSTLTIQRTQQEDSAVYLCASSFGDSRNEQFFGPGTRLTVL.